The text below deals with one TCR beta chain. CDR1 and CDR2 from the germline V gene are MDHEN and SYDVKM. V was pared by 2 bases and J by 2 bases, with 12 bases between. The CDR3 loop spans 15 amino acids. The sample belongs to a study of blood T cell repertoires in COVID-19. On the study more broadly: Sources were T cells, B-cell-depleted T cells, or PBMCs; the material itself was cDNA or gDNA.

Authors' methods: Amplifying reference gene primers gave estimates of nucleated cell counts. Repertoires were generated with immunoSEQ multiplex PCR, while TCRdb's copy carries only in-frame clones and drops some. That table is the source of V, J and clone size, and D and trimming were worked out from the DNA. Of about 58,000 clones in the sample, 60% to 85% are singletons; the top ten hold 4% to 6%. This receptor was taken from a human donor in a cohort sampled during active COVID-19. Sequences were obtained from peripheral blood. V usage is TRBV28 and J usage is TRBJ1-2; no clear D gene. CDR3 protein: CASSLRRVTNYGYTF. The CDR3 nucleotides are TGTGCCAGCAGTTTAAGGCGTGTGACAAACTATGGCTACACCTTC.